Below, one T cell receptor beta chain is given with its context. Antigen specificity is unknown. Trimming cost V 5 bases and J 5 bases; bases outside gene matches: 5. Germline V gives CDR1 MGHDK, CDR2 SYGVNS. The CDR3 is made up of 13 amino acids. TCRdb's copy holds only in-frame clones and misses some; the assay was immunoSEQ multiplex PCR. The data contain 95,000 or so clones, roughly 91% of them singletons. Time point specified: pretreatment peripheral blood. The record originates from a study of PD-L1 blockade in urothelial cancer. General study points: Tumor-associated clones in the blood of durable-benefit patients grew more at 3 weeks.

The chain joins TRBV25-1 to TRBJ2-5; the match to TRBD2 covers 7 bases. This receptor was identified in a man in his sixties with urothelial cancer. The sequences come from PBMCs, collected around atezolizumab (anti-PD-L1) treatment. In nucleotides, the CDR3 is TGTGCCAGCAGTCGGGCGGGAGAGGAGACCCAGTACTTC. It codes for CASSRAGEETQYF.